The TCR beta chain described here comes from a study of blood T cell repertoires in COVID-19. Sequenced by immunoSEQ multiplex PCR; TCRdb stores in-frame clones only, minus some. The table lists under 200,000 clones, around 80% of them singletons. Participants came from fewer than 25 US areas, aged roughly 18 to 100 years. V gave up 1 base and J gave up 2 bases; unmatched junction bases: 6. Germline loops: CDR1 LGHNA, CDR2 YNFKEQ. The CDR3 is made up of 17 amino acids. This receptor was obtained from a woman in her 70s in a cohort exposed to, infected with or recovered from COVID-19 (not recorded which). The chain joins TRBV4-2 to TRBJ2-5, with TRBD2 matching 11 bases. Sequenced sample: PBMCs or T cells enriched from blood (not recorded which). The CDR3: CASSQALGTSGQETQYF. CDR3 DNA: TGTGCCAGCAGCCAAGCCCTCGGGACTAGCGGTCAAGAGACCCAGTACTTC.